This T cell receptor (beta chain) is from a study of T cell repertoires in cytomegalovirus infection. The overall study: CMV infection and matching HLA type were both indicated by public TCR beta signatures.

The J segment lost 3 bases and the V segment lost 7 bases, leaving 10 bases of the junction unmatched. Germline V gene sequence: CDR1 SGHRS, CDR2 YFSETQ. The CDR3 extends over 14 amino acids. This clonotype was seen only a few times. Its target is not known. The study, taken as a whole, reports: HLA-C-restricted CMV-specific TCR beta clonotypes were dominant in the ex vivo response. Accumulated public TCR beta family frequency recognized individuals carrying CMV together with the relevant HLA.

TCRdb called the reads again in MiXCR, with one record for every CDR3 protein. The sample lists about 490,000 distinct CDR3 sequences; more than 15% were seen once. Specimen: CD8+ T cells from PBMCs. The chain is built from TRBV5-1 and TRBJ2-7; 7 bases map to TRBD2. The clonotype originates from a human donor in good health (CMV status not recorded). Some clones in this sample may be carry-over from other donors' samples. As DNA, the CDR3 is TGCGCCAGCGGGCGGCGGGCGGGGGACTACGAGCAGTACTTC. Translated, it gives CASGRRAGDYEQYF.